The text below deals with one T cell receptor beta chain. Using immunoSEQ multiplex PCR, the repertoire was profiled, and TCRdb retains in-frame clones only, with some absent. The sample includes around 76,000 clones, around 83% seen only once; the top ten take less than 8%. This specimen comes from a study of blood T cell repertoires in COVID-19. Followed longitudinally, the Seattle patients had been enrolled during active infection. CDR3 length: 16 amino acids. The V and J ends lost 0 bases and 5 bases, in that order; junction bases with no gene match: 8. Germline lookup yields CDR1 MNHEY and CDR2 SVGAGI.

The receptor was isolated from a man aged 25 to 45 with COVID-19, enrolled during active disease. Input material: peripheral blood. This chain connects TRBV6-5 to TRBJ1-2, with 8 positions matching TRBD1. This chain's CDR3 is CASSYSSFRQGYGYTF. In DNA form, the CDR3 reads TGTGCCAGCAGTTACTCTTCATTTAGACAGGGGTATGGCTACACCTTC.